The clone carrying this T cell receptor beta chain was observed a single time. The data are from a study of T cell changes during pregnancy in multiple sclerosis. CDR1 is SGHAT and CDR2 is FQNNGV in the germline V gene. CDR3 length: 13 amino acids. The V and J ends lost 5 bases and 4 bases respectively, with 8 bases between them. Measured with immunoSEQ multiplex PCR; TCRdb has only the in-frame clones, and not every one. The repertoire has 100,000 or so clones, 90% to 95% of them found once; the top ten carry about 2%. This sequence was found in a female donor with multiple sclerosis, enrolled in a pregnancy study. The chain has TRBV11-2 and TRBJ2-2; D unclear. Material: peripheral blood, obtained in the third trimester of pregnancy. The CDR3 sequence: CASSPVLTGELFF. The CDR3 nucleotides read TGTGCCAGCAGCCCAGTCCTCACCGGGGAGCTGTTTTTT. Variable domain in full (rest from reference TRBV11-2 and TRBJ2-2): EAGVAQSPRYKIIEKRQSVAFWCNPISGHATLYWYQQILGQGPKLLIQFQNNGVVDDSQLPKDRFSAERLKGVDSTLKIQPAKLEDSAVYLCASSPVLTGELFFGEGSRLTVL.